The rows below give T cell receptor beta chains drawn from one sample of a study of T cell changes during pregnancy in multiple sclerosis. Profiling relied on immunoSEQ multiplex PCR, and the TCRdb table lists in-frame clones only, not all of them. The sample has some 80,000 clones, about 91% seen once. Sequenced here: peripheral blood, sampled before pregnancy. Source of these receptors: a female donor with multiple sclerosis, enrolled in a pregnancy study. The CDR3 runs from the conserved cysteine through the conserved F or W. The order of the fields is D gene, CDR3 length, V gene, clone size, J gene, CDR3 protein, CDR3 DNA. The D gene is left open where the match is weak. Only part of the rows carry a size: once, few, many, or a class if the clone is expanded.

d_gene: TRBD1
len: 19
v_gene: TRBV7-3
abundance: few
j_gene: TRBJ1-6
CDR3aa: CASSLNGRGLLSNNSPLHF
CDR3nt: TGTGCCAGCAGCTTAAATGGCAGGGGGCTCTTAAGTAATAATTCACCCCTCCACTTT

d_gene: .
len: 14
v_gene: TRBV7-9
abundance: .
j_gene: TRBJ2-1
CDR3aa: CASSPDVSYNEQFF
CDR3nt: TGTGCCAGCAGCCCAGATGTCTCCTACAATGAGCAGTTCTTC

d_gene: TRBD2
len: 16
v_gene: TRBV7-6
abundance: few
j_gene: TRBJ2-5
CDR3aa: CASSGRTSGGQETQYF
CDR3nt: TGTGCCAGCAGCGGAAGGACTAGCGGGGGGCAAGAGACCCAGTACTTC

d_gene: .
len: 13
v_gene: TRBV27
abundance: .
j_gene: TRBJ2-2
CDR3aa: CASITPRAGELFF
CDR3nt: TGTGCCAGCATAACTCCTCGTGCCGGGGAGCTGTTTTTT

d_gene: .
len: 16
v_gene: TRBV4-2
abundance: .
j_gene: TRBJ1-1
CDR3aa: CASSPSGSVMNTEAFF
CDR3nt: TGTGCCAGCAGCCCCTCGGGATCGGTTATGAACACTGAAGCTTTCTTT

d_gene: TRBD1
len: 16
v_gene: TRBV4-1
abundance: .
j_gene: TRBJ1-1
CDR3aa: CASSQSGTGDDTEAFF
CDR3nt: TGCGCCAGCAGCCAATCCGGGACAGGGGATGACACTGAAGCTTTCTTT

d_gene: .
len: 13
v_gene: TRBV25-1
abundance: .
j_gene: TRBJ1-6
CDR3aa: CASRGTGNSPLHF
CDR3nt: TGTGCCAGCAGGGGCACAGGAAATTCACCCCTCCACTTT

d_gene: TRBD1
len: 15
v_gene: TRBV4-2
abundance: .
j_gene: TRBJ1-1
CDR3aa: CASSQGTGGNTEAFF
CDR3nt: TGTGCCAGCAGCCAGGGGACAGGCGGGAACACTGAAGCTTTCTTT

d_gene: .
len: 12
v_gene: TRBV27
abundance: .
j_gene: TRBJ2-3
CDR3aa: CASSSGGQPQYF
CDR3nt: TGTGCCAGCAGTTCCGGGGGTCAGCCCCAGTATTTT

d_gene: TRBD1
len: 15
v_gene: TRBV6-4
abundance: .
j_gene: TRBJ2-3
CDR3aa: CASSMTGLSTDTQYF
CDR3nt: TGTGCCAGCAGTATGACAGGGCTGAGCACAGATACGCAGTATTTT

d_gene: TRBD2
len: 15
v_gene: TRBV6-5
abundance: .
j_gene: TRBJ2-3
CDR3aa: CASISLSGNTDTQYF
CDR3nt: TGTGCCAGCATTAGCCTAAGCGGGAACACAGATACGCAGTATTTT

d_gene: .
len: 13
v_gene: TRBV6-1
abundance: .
j_gene: TRBJ1-5
CDR3aa: CASRKQGNQPQHF
CDR3nt: TGTGCCAGCAGAAAACAGGGAAATCAGCCCCAGCATTTT

d_gene: .
len: 13
v_gene: TRBV27
abundance: .
j_gene: TRBJ2-3
CDR3aa: CASSWGGTDTQYF
CDR3nt: TGTGCCAGCAGTTGGGGGGGCACAGATACGCAGTATTTT

d_gene: .
len: 18
v_gene: TRBV4-1
abundance: .
j_gene: TRBJ2-5
CDR3aa: CASSQELSVGGPLETQYF
CDR3nt: TGCGCCAGCAGCCAAGAGTTGTCGGTAGGGGGACCCTTAGAGACCCAGTACTTC

d_gene: TRBD1
len: 16
v_gene: TRBV6-5
abundance: once
j_gene: TRBJ2-1
CDR3aa: CASSYSIQGQGNEQFF
CDR3nt: TGTGCCAGCAGTTACTCGATACAGGGACAGGGCAATGAGCAGTTCTTC

d_gene: .
len: 14
v_gene: TRBV6-5
abundance: .
j_gene: TRBJ1-3
CDR3aa: CASSLVSSGNTIYF
CDR3nt: TGTGCCAGCAGTTTAGTAAGCTCTGGAAACACCATATATTTT

d_gene: .
len: 14
v_gene: TRBV18
abundance: .
j_gene: TRBJ2-2
CDR3aa: CASSPGSGTGELFF
CDR3nt: TGTGCCAGCTCACCCGGGTCCGGCACCGGGGAGCTGTTTTTT

d_gene: .
len: 13
v_gene: TRBV30
abundance: .
j_gene: TRBJ2-3
CDR3aa: CAWSRLHTDTQYF
CDR3nt: TGTGCCTGGAGTAGACTACACACAGATACGCAGTATTTT

d_gene: .
len: 15
v_gene: TRBV4-2
abundance: .
j_gene: TRBJ2-7
CDR3aa: CASSQDLLESYEQYF
CDR3nt: TGTGCCAGCAGCCAAGATCTCTTGGAGAGCTACGAGCAGTACTTC

d_gene: .
len: 15
v_gene: TRBV14
abundance: .
j_gene: TRBJ2-7
CDR3aa: CASSPEWGLGYEQYF
CDR3nt: TGTGCCAGCAGCCCGGAATGGGGCTTGGGGTACGAGCAGTACTTC

d_gene: TRBD1
len: 16
v_gene: TRBV27
abundance: few
j_gene: TRBJ1-2
CDR3aa: CASRLTGGRVNYGYTF
CDR3nt: TGTGCCAGCAGACTGACAGGGGGGAGAGTTAACTATGGCTACACCTTC

d_gene: .
len: 13
v_gene: TRBV30
abundance: .
j_gene: TRBJ1-2
CDR3aa: CAWSDRVDYGYTF
CDR3nt: TGTGCCTGGAGTGACAGGGTGGACTATGGCTACACCTTC

d_gene: .
len: 14
v_gene: TRBV2
abundance: .
j_gene: TRBJ2-2
CDR3aa: CAINRGGKNGELFF
CDR3nt: TGTGCCATCAACAGGGGCGGGAAGAACGGGGAGCTGTTTTTT

d_gene: .
len: 15
v_gene: TRBV2
abundance: .
j_gene: TRBJ1-3
CDR3aa: CASGSDGDSGNTIYF
CDR3nt: TGTGCCAGCGGGTCCGACGGGGACTCTGGAAACACCATATATTTT